These 14 T cell receptor beta chains were sequenced from one sample in a study of patients and donors after allogeneic stem cell transplantation. From the RT-PCR reads, TCRdb called clonotypes with MiXCR, one entry per CDR3 protein. The sample lists hundreds of thousands of distinct CDR3 sequences; under 20% were seen once. Sequences were obtained from blood, either unsorted or a sorted T cell fraction (not recorded which). The receptor source for this set is a human donor who was either an allogeneic HSCT recipient or a stem cell or donor lymphocyte infusion donor (not recorded which). It is not recorded whose cells these are; they may come from a transplant donor.

There are a few counts of this clonotype. This chain links TRBV20-1 with TRBJ1-1; possible D gene TRBD1, 6 bases. This CDR3 is built from 12 residues. CDR1 DFQATT and CDR2 SNEGSKA come from the germline V gene (reference sequence). CDR3 in DNA: TGCAGAGGGGGGGGGGCGAACACTGAAGCTTTCTTT. This codes for CRGGGANTEAFF.

This clonotype was seen more than once but under ten times. The chain uses TRBV6-2 or TRBV6-3 and TRBJ1-6, with D tentatively TRBD1 (5 bases). Germline V gene lookup returns CDR1 MNHEY and CDR2 SVGEGT. The length of the CDR3 is 14 residues. Trimming stripped 7 bases from V and 4 bases from J, with 11 bases between. CDR3 nucleotides: TGTGCCAGCACCCCGGGACTGTATAATTCACCCCTCCACTTT. It specifies CASTPGLYNSPLHF.

The V and J genes are TRBV5-6 and TRBJ2-7; 10 nucleotides agree with TRBD1. Germline V gene sequence: CDR1 SGHDT, CDR2 YYEEEE. The junction had 11 bases not matched to a gene; V was cut back by 6 bases and J by 5 bases. The CDR3 extends over 15 amino acids. CDR3 amino acids: CASTPGDRGRNEQYF. The CDR3 nucleotides are TGTGCCAGCACCCCTGGAGACAGGGGGCGCAACGAGCAGTACTTC.

This clonotype has more than one count but fewer than ten. The chain couples TRBV7-9 to TRBJ2-5, with 9 bases fitting TRBD2. In germline, CDR1 is SEHNR, CDR2 FQNEAQ (reference sequence). There are 15 residues in the CDR3. V dropped 1 base and J dropped 5; count of bases not matched to a gene: 5. The CDR3 coding sequence is TGTGCCAGCAGCTTAGGACTAGCGGAGTCGGAGACCCAGTACTTC. It is translated as CASSLGLAESETQYF.

This chain links TRBV5-4 with TRBJ2-3; 7 bases fit TRBD1. V shed 3 bases and J 4 bases; nucleotides not matched to a gene: 5. Germline V gives CDR1 SGHNT, CDR2 YYREEE (reference sequence). The CDR3 spans 14 residues. The CDR3 spells CASSWGTDPDTQYF. The CDR3 DNA reads as TGTGCCAGCAGCTGGGGGACAGACCCAGATACGCAGTATTTT.

The sample holds many counts of this clonotype. The rearrangement joins TRBV7-9 to TRBJ2-5, with TRBD1 matching 7 bases. The V gene's germline CDR1 is SEHNR and CDR2 FQNEAQ (reference sequence). The length of the CDR3 is 15 residues. The V segment lost 5 bases and the J segment 3 bases; nucleotides outside the gene matches: 9. In DNA form, the CDR3 reads TGTGCCAGCAGCCCCGGGACAGTCGAAAAAGAGACCCAGTACTTC. It specifies CASSPGTVEKETQYF.

This sequence joins TRBV5-8 and TRBJ2-5; D is undetermined. CDR3 length: 14 residues. Germline V gene data show CDR1 as SGHTS and CDR2 as YDEGEE. Trimming removed 1 base at V and 1 base at J, with 8 bases between. CDR3 nucleotide sequence: TGTGCCAGCAGCTTGTCAACGATCCAAGAGACCCAGTACTTC. It yields the protein CASSLSTIQETQYF.

The V gene is TRBV5-5, the J gene TRBJ1-5, with D possibly being TRBD1 (5 bases). Trimming left V 0 bases short and J 2 bases short, with 9 bases between. The CDR3 is 15 residues long. The germline gives CDR1 SGHKS, CDR2 YYEKEE (reference sequence). CDR3 DNA: TGTGCCAGCAGCTTGGGGGGGATGGGCAATCAGCCCCAGCATTTT. It specifies CASSLGGMGNQPQHF.

This clonotype has only a few counts. V usage is TRBV28 and J usage is TRBJ2-1; D not resolved. CDR1 MDHEN and CDR2 SYDVKM come from the germline V gene. V shed 3 bases and J shed 7 bases, with 4 bases lying between them. CDR3 length equals 11 residues. Written as DNA, the CDR3 is TGTGCCAGCAGTTTTCTAAATGAGCAGTTCTTC. It encodes CASSFLNEQFF.

This sequence joins TRBV5-5 and TRBJ2-1, with TRBD2 matching over 9 bases. The germline gives CDR1 SGHKS, CDR2 YYEKEE (reference sequence). Trimming cost V 4 bases and J 3 bases; bases outside gene matches: 11. The CDR3 runs to 17 residues. Here the CDR3 DNA reads TGTGCCAGCAGCGGACTAGCGACCGAATTACTCTACAATGAGCAGTTCTTC. It yields the protein CASSGLATELLYNEQFF.

This clonotype was recorded at least ten times. The junction shows a germline mismatch at one end, possibly a read error. The J gene is TRBJ2-3, the V gene TRBV20-1, with 9 bases matching TRBD1. Germline values: CDR1 DFQATT, CDR2 SNEGSKA (reference sequence). The CDR3 contains 11 residues. The chain's CDR3 is CSAYPGQGRNF. Here the CDR3 DNA reads TGCAGTGCTTACCCGGGACAGGGTAGAAATTTT.

This clonotype was recorded a few times. J is TRBJ2-1 and V is TRBV6-2 or TRBV6-3; perhaps TRBD2 as D (6 bases). V dropped 0 bases and J dropped 8 bases, with 20 bases sitting between them. The CDR3 is 17 amino acids. Germline lookup yields CDR1 MNHEY and CDR2 SVGEGT. The CDR3 DNA reads as TGTGCCAGCAGTTACTCGCGGGCTAGCGCGAAGTTTGATGAGCAGTTCTTC. It translates to CASSYSRASAKFDEQFF.

The table lists this clonotype with many counts. V usage is TRBV20-1 and J usage is TRBJ1-2, with a tentative D call TRBD1 (6 bases). Between the trimmed V and J ends, which lost 7 bases and 3 bases, there was a span of 9 bases. The length of the CDR3 is 11 residues. Germline V CDR1 and CDR2: DFQATT, SNEGSKA (reference sequence). The CDR3 sequence: CSGGLDYGYTF. The CDR3, as DNA: TGCAGTGGGGGGCTGGACTATGGCTACACCTTC.

This clonotype was recorded at least ten times. This chain links TRBV6-5 with TRBJ2-3; D gene unclear. This CDR3 has 14 amino acids. V was trimmed by 2 bases and J by 6 bases, leaving 12 bases between them. Germline loops: CDR1 MNHEY, CDR2 SVGAGI. The chain's CDR3 is CASSYGRHGDTQYF. The DNA of the CDR3 is TGTGCCAGCAGTTACGGCCGGCACGGGGATACGCAGTATTTT.